The 30 T cell receptor beta chains listed next were all sequenced from one sample in a study of T-cell memory formation after mild COVID-19. TCRdb re-analysed the 5' RACE reads in MiXCR, keeping a single row per CDR3 protein. Of more than 80,000 distinct CDR3 sequences listed, over 10% are singletons. Sequencing used PBMCs or a T cell subset sorted from them (not recorded which). These receptors all stem from an adult woman who had mild COVID-19 (a few samples of this study predate the infection). Cell type and time point are not known.

The V call is TRBV20-1, the J call TRBJ2-3, with no clear D. Trimming pared 1 base from V and 0 bases from J, leaving 11 bases between. The CDR3 has 15 amino acids. Germline CDR1 DFQATT, CDR2 SNEGSKA (reference sequence). The CDR3 DNA reads as TGCAGTGCTAGAGCGGGCCTGACTAGCACAGATACGCAGTATTTT. This sequence encodes CSARAGLTSTDTQYF.

The rearrangement links TRBV19 to TRBJ2-7; D is unclear. V lost 7 bases, J lost 0 bases, and 13 bases lay in between. Germline V gives CDR1 LNHDA, CDR2 SQIVND (reference sequence). The CDR3 covers 14 residues. The CDR3 coding sequence is TGTGCCAGTAAGCCCGCCGAGATCTCCTACGAGCAGTACTTC. It codes for CASKPAEISYEQYF.

The genes are TRBV11-2 and TRBJ2-7; D is undetermined. The CDR3 is 14 amino acids. CDR1 SGHAT and CDR2 FQNNGV come from the germline V gene. Trimming cost V 4 bases and J 0 bases, with 10 bases left between them. CDR3 sequence: CASSSLLGSYEQYF. The CDR3 nucleotides read TGTGCCAGCAGCTCATTGTTAGGCTCCTACGAGCAGTACTTC.

This clonotype was observed at least ten times. The V call is TRBV15, the J call TRBJ2-3; D might be TRBD1 or TRBD2, each matching 6 bases. Trimming pared 5 bases from V and 5 bases from J, leaving 26 bases between. This CDR3 region has 18 residues. Germline V CDR1 and CDR2: LNHNV, YYDKDF (reference sequence). The DNA of the CDR3 is TGTGCCACCAGCCAAAAGGTTTTAGAGGGGGGCCAGGGAGATACGCAGTATTTT. This translates into CATSQKVLEGGQGDTQYF.

In this sample, this clonotype turned up a few times. CDR3 nucleotides: TGTGCCAGCAGATCCCAGGGGGGCTATGGCTACACCTTC. Translated: CASRSQGGYGYTF. V usage is TRBV11-2 and J usage is TRBJ1-2; 7 bases are shared with TRBD1. V dropped 6 bases and J dropped 4; count of bases not matched to a gene: 5. Germline V gene lookup returns CDR1 SGHAT and CDR2 FQNNGV. The CDR3 is 13 residues long.

The chain carries TRBV5-6 and TRBJ2-1; D not certain. The ends were cut back, 0 bases at V and 6 bases at J, with 10 bases in the middle. The CDR3 runs to 14 residues. The V gene's germline CDR1 is SGHDT and CDR2 YYEEEE. The CDR3 nucleotides read TGTGCCAGCAGCTTGGGTGTAGTGCTCAATGAGCAGTTCTTC. It is translated as CASSLGVVLNEQFF.

This clonotype has just a few counts. The CDR3 DNA sequence: TGCAGTGCTAGAGACACGCTCGACTCCTCCTACAATGAGCAGTTCTTC. Protein product: CSARDTLDSSYNEQFF. The chain uses TRBV20-1 and TRBJ2-1; no clear D gene. The CDR3 is made up of 16 amino acids. V gave up 0 bases and J gave up 0 bases, with 12 bases separating them. From germline, CDR1 is DFQATT and CDR2 SNEGSKA (reference sequence).

A few counts support this clonotype. The rearrangement links TRBV23-1 to TRBJ2-2, with 8 bases that match TRBD1. TRBV23-1 is an open reading frame, and its role is uncertain. The CDR3 has 16 residues. With V trimmed by 2 bases and J by 5 bases, 7 bases remained unmatched. The CDR3 coding sequence is TGCGCCAGCAGTCAAATTGACAGGGGAGGTACCGGGGAGCTGTTTTTT. Protein sequence: CASSQIDRGGTGELFF.

The table lists this clonotype with a few counts. The chain is built from TRBV4-1 and TRBJ1-1; 7 nucleotides match TRBD1. This CDR3 comprises 14 residues. The V gene end was trimmed by 5 bases and the J gene end by 6 bases; junction bases not matched to a gene: 9. The germline gives CDR1 MGHRA, CDR2 YSYEKL. The CDR3: CASSWEGGLAEAFF. In DNA form, the CDR3 reads TGCGCCAGCAGCTGGGAAGGGGGCTTGGCTGAAGCTTTCTTT.

This clonotype was recorded at least ten times. The J gene is TRBJ2-1, the V gene TRBV27; a possible D gene is TRBD2 (5 bases). CDR1 and CDR2 (germline): MNHEY, SMNVEV (reference sequence). The CDR3 has 13 residues. The germline V and J ends were trimmed by 3 bases and 5 bases, with 8 bases remaining between them. This chain's CDR3 is CASSLLANNEQFF. DNA for the CDR3: TGTGCCAGCAGTTTGCTAGCCAACAATGAGCAGTTCTTC.

This clonotype was seen ten or more times. J is TRBJ2-1 and V is TRBV9; 8 bases line up with TRBD1. CDR3 size: 15 residues. Germline V gene lookup returns CDR1 SGDLS and CDR2 YYNGEE. J gave up 8 bases and V 4 bases, and 11 bases lay outside the gene matches. In DNA form, the CDR3 reads TGTGCCAGCAGCCACCTAGGACAGGGTTCCGATGAGCAGTTCTTC. It encodes CASSHLGQGSDEQFF.

V and J are TRBV21-1 and TRBJ2-7; no DNA check was done on the table's D call, TRBD2. TRBV21-1 is a known pseudogene. The CDR3 totals 15 residues. CDR3 residues: CASSKSGGGTYEQYF. DNA for the CDR3: TGTGCCAGCAGCAAAAGTGGTGGAGGGACTTACGAGCAGTACTTC.

V usage is TRBV4-1 and J usage is TRBJ2-1, with 8 bases fitting TRBD1. This CDR3 has 14 amino acids. Per the germline V gene, CDR1 is MGHRA and CDR2 is YSYEKL. V dropped 3 bases and J dropped 6; count of bases not matched to a gene: 4. In DNA, the CDR3 is TGCGCCAGCAGCCAGAGACAGGGGTCCAATGAGCAGTTCTTC. It encodes CASSQRQGSNEQFF.

This clonotype was recorded many times. The chain is built from TRBV4-1 and TRBJ2-1; possibly TRBD1 for D (5 bases). V was shortened by 0 bases and J by 8 bases, with 17 bases between the two germline ends. The CDR3 length is 16 residues. The germline CDR1 and CDR2 sequences are MGHRA and YSYEKL. CDR3 in amino acids: CASSQDRASRWDEQFF. The CDR3 DNA is TGCGCCAGCAGCCAAGACAGGGCATCAAGGTGGGATGAGCAGTTCTTC.

The V gene is TRBV23-1, the J gene TRBJ1-1; the match to TRBD1 covers 10 bases. TRBV23-1 is an ORF, with its function uncertain. V gave up 4 bases and J gave up 2 bases; unmatched junction bases: 1. The CDR3 is 14 residues long. The CDR3 DNA reads as TGCGCCAGCAGTCGGACAGGGGGAAACACTGAAGCTTTCTTT. Its protein is CASSRTGGNTEAFF.

Only a few counts were recorded for this clonotype. This chain uses TRBV7-9 with TRBJ2-7; tentatively, D is TRBD1 (6 bases). CDR1 and CDR2 (germline): SEHNR, FQNEAQ (reference sequence). Trimming stripped 5 bases from V and 4 bases from J, with 12 bases between. The CDR3 totals 13 residues. This chain's CDR3 is CASSTGQLYEQYF. For the CDR3, the DNA is TGTGCCAGCAGCACCGGACAGCTATACGAGCAGTACTTC.

This clonotype came up a few times. The chain has TRBV3-1 and TRBJ1-1, with D tentatively TRBD1 (5 bases). Trimming pared 0 bases from V and 6 bases from J, leaving 14 bases between. This CDR3 contains 15 residues. Looked up from germline, CDR1 is LGHDT and CDR2 is YNNKEL (reference sequence). The CDR3: CASSQEDQGGAEAFF. The CDR3 nucleotides read TGTGCCAGCAGCCAAGAAGACCAGGGTGGCGCTGAAGCTTTCTTT.

This clonotype was counted at least ten times. This chain joins TRBV7-6 and TRBJ2-2; D remains ambiguous. Germline CDR1 SGHVS, CDR2 FNYEAQ. The germline V and J ends were trimmed by 4 bases and 5 bases, with 5 bases remaining between them. The CDR3 has 12 amino acids. CDR3 sequence reads: CASSSFTGELFF. As DNA, the CDR3 is TGTGCCAGCAGCTCATTTACCGGGGAGCTGTTTTTT.

The rearrangement links TRBV4-1 to TRBJ1-5; 10 nucleotides line up with TRBD1. Unmatched junction bases numbered 10, after V lost 0 bases and J lost 2 bases. Germline CDR1 is MGHRA and CDR2 is YSYEKL. The CDR3 is 19 amino acids. CDR3 in amino acids: CASSQESPTGGGGNQPQHF. The CDR3 region has the DNA TGCGCCAGCAGCCAAGAGTCCCCGACAGGGGGCGGCGGCAATCAGCCCCAGCATTTT.

This clonotype was detected only a few times. The chain recombines TRBV6-1 with TRBJ1-1; possible D gene TRBD1, 5 bases. The germline V and J ends were trimmed by 8 bases and 0 bases, with 13 bases remaining between them. The CDR3 has 14 residues. The germline gives CDR1 MNHNS, CDR2 SASEGT. The CDR3 bases are TGTGCCAGCTACGCCGGGGCCATGAACACTGAAGCTTTCTTT. This gives the protein CASYAGAMNTEAFF.

The table lists this clonotype with a few counts. The gene calls are TRBV4-1 and TRBJ2-5; D perhaps matches TRBD1 (6 bases). V gave up 0 bases and J gave up 3 bases, with 8 bases separating them. Germline values: CDR1 MGHRA, CDR2 YSYEKL. The CDR3 has 14 residues. This chain's CDR3 is CASSQDPGEETQYF. DNA for the CDR3: TGCGCCAGCAGCCAAGATCCAGGGGAAGAGACCCAGTACTTC.

This clonotype was observed a handful of times. The chain has TRBV5-1 and TRBJ1-4; no clear D. This CDR3 has 13 amino acids. CDR1 is SGHRS and CDR2 is YFSETQ in the germline V gene. Trimming pared 0 bases from V and 6 bases from J, leaving 6 bases between. The DNA of the CDR3 is TGCGCCAGCAGCTTGGAATTAGATGAAAAACTGTTTTTT. It encodes CASSLELDEKLFF.

This clonotype was observed a few times. V is TRBV7-8 and J is TRBJ2-1, with 10 bases that match TRBD2. Trimming removed 2 bases from V and 0 bases from J; junction bases left unmatched: 10. CDR3 size: 19 residues. The V gene's germline CDR1 is SGHVS and CDR2 FQNEAQ. The CDR3, as DNA: TGTGCCAGCAGCTTACCTAGCGGGGGCGTCGTCGGCTCCTACAATGAGCAGTTCTTC. It translates to CASSLPSGGVVGSYNEQFF.

This clonotype was detected ten times or more. At one boundary the junction diverges from the germline segment, which might be a read error. The chain uses TRBV10-3 and TRBJ2-7, with D unresolved. The CDR3 runs 13 residues. Germline V gene data show CDR1 as ENHRY and CDR2 as SYGVKD. The CDR3 bases are TGTGCCATCAGTGGTTTAGACTCCAACGAGCAGTACTTC. Amino acids: CAISGLDSNEQYF.

The chain joins TRBV10-3 to TRBJ2-7, with 8 nucleotides matching TRBD1. Germline CDR1 ENHRY, CDR2 SYGVKD. The length of the CDR3 is 15 residues. V shed 2 bases and J 7 bases; nucleotides not matched to a gene: 10. CDR3 nucleotide sequence: TGTGCCATCAGTGAGCAAAGGGACAGGCTGTCGGAGCAGTACTTC. This translates into CAISEQRDRLSEQYF.

CDR3 protein: CASSQVLAGKETQYF. The CDR3 region has the DNA TGTGCCAGCAGCCAAGTACTAGCGGGGAAGGAGACCCAGTACTTC. J is TRBJ2-5 and V is TRBV3-1; 10 bases match TRBD2. The CDR3 is made up of 15 amino acids. The J segment lost 5 bases and the V segment lost 1 base, leaving 4 bases of the junction unmatched. Germline CDR1 is LGHDT and CDR2 is YNNKEL (reference sequence).

V is TRBV7-2 and J is TRBJ2-7, with a possible D match to TRBD2 (5 bases). V was trimmed by 1 base and J by 4 bases, leaving 14 bases between them. Germline V gives CDR1 SGHTA, CDR2 FQGNSA. The CDR3 runs to 15 residues. In DNA form, the CDR3 reads TGTGCCAGCAGCTTAGGTTCTGTCGGGGTATACGAGCAGTACTTC. It specifies CASSLGSVGVYEQYF.

A few counts support this clonotype. The genes are TRBV7-8 and TRBJ1-1; 8 bases map to TRBD1. The CDR3 contains 15 residues. CDR1 and CDR2 (germline): SGHVS, FQNEAQ. V lost 5 bases, J lost 1 base, and 6 bases stayed unmatched. CDR3 coding DNA: TGTGCCAGCAGCCCCCCCAGGGGGCGGAACACTGAAGCTTTCTTT. Translated: CASSPPRGRNTEAFF.

V is TRBV4-1 and J is TRBJ2-1; 8 bases line up with TRBD2. The trim removed 4 bases at V and 2 bases at J, leaving 7 bases unmatched. There are 16 residues in the CDR3. CDR1 is MGHRA, CDR2 YSYEKL, per germline. The CDR3 sequence is CASSRSTSDPYNEQFF. The CDR3 DNA is TGCGCCAGCAGCCGCTCGACTAGCGATCCCTACAATGAGCAGTTCTTC.

The rearrangement joins TRBV4-1 to TRBJ2-7, with 9 bases that match TRBD1. The V segment lost 2 bases and the J segment 4 bases; nucleotides outside the gene matches: 6. The CDR3 is made up of 15 amino acids. Per germline, CDR1 MGHRA and CDR2 YSYEKL. The CDR3 is CASSQMGTGRYEQYF. CDR3 DNA sequence: TGCGCCAGCAGCCAAATGGGGACAGGGAGGTACGAGCAGTACTTC.